The 8 T cell receptor beta chains reported below all come from one sample, sequenced in a study of Ad26.COV2.S vaccination and SARS-CoV-2 variants. Treatment: some 20 received Ad26.COV2.S at low or high dose, single or two shots; about 5 received placebo; per-sample allocation not given. Day 63 following the first vaccine or placebo injection was when the samples were taken. Sequencing used immunoSEQ multiplex PCR; TCRdb keeps in-frame clones, though not all of them. The table includes about 680,000 clones, around 90% detected once. This specimen consisted of peripheral blood, obtained in a trial of Ad26.COV2.S vaccine versus placebo. The receptors were sampled from a person between 18 and 65 years old who received the Ad26.COV2.S COVID-19 vaccine or a placebo.

V is TRBV5-5 and J is TRBJ2-3; tentatively, D is TRBD1 (6 bases). Per the germline V gene, CDR1 is SGHKS and CDR2 is YYEKEE (reference sequence). The CDR3 length is 15 residues. Trimming removed 2 bases from V and 1 base from J, with 11 bases in between. CDR3 loop: CASSFLRTGTDTQYF. CDR3 in DNA: TGTGCCAGCAGCTTTCTTCGGACAGGCACAGATACGCAGTATTTT.

The rearrangement joins TRBV3-1 (or the pseudogene TRBV3-2) to TRBJ2-1; 8 positions agree with TRBD2. V shed 1 base, J shed 9 bases, and the junction held 14 bases outside the gene matches. The CDR3 is 17 amino acids. Per germline, CDR1 LGHDT and CDR2 YNNKEL (reference sequence). CDR3 DNA sequence: TGTGCCAGCAGCCAAGCCCCAGCGGGAGATGGAAACGGTGAGCAGTTCTTC. Protein sequence: CASSQAPAGDGNGEQFF.

The gene calls are TRBV3-1 (or the pseudogene TRBV3-2) and TRBJ2-7; 10 bases fit TRBD2. V lost 3 bases to trimming and J lost 3 bases; unmatched junction nucleotides: 2. The CDR3 has 14 amino acids. Germline CDR1 and CDR2: LGHDT and YNNKEL (reference sequence). The DNA for the CDR3 is TGTGCCAGCAGCCACAGCGGGAGGGGCTACGAGCAGTACTTC. Amino acids: CASSHSGRGYEQYF.

This chain uses TRBV7-2 with TRBJ2-5, with D perhaps matching TRBD2 (5 bases). Looked up from germline, CDR1 is SGHTA and CDR2 is FQGNSA. V was shortened by 5 bases and J by 5 bases, with 18 bases between the two germline ends. This CDR3 is built from 15 residues. The CDR3 here is CASSRRSGARETQYF. For the CDR3, the DNA is TGTGCCAGCAGCCGTAGGAGCGGCGCCAGGGAGACCCAGTACTTC.

This chain joins TRBV7-9 and TRBJ1-3, with D perhaps matching TRBD1 (6 bases). This CDR3 spans 15 amino acids. The ends were cut back, 5 bases at V and 2 bases at J, with 13 bases in the middle. CDR1 is SEHNR, CDR2 FQNEAQ, per germline (reference sequence). This CDR3 reads CASSQGRAAGNTIYF. The CDR3 bases are TGTGCCAGCAGCCAGGGGAGGGCGGCTGGAAACACCATATATTTT.

The V gene is TRBV24-1, the J gene TRBJ2-2; a weak D match, TRBD1 (6 bases). The ends were cut back, 1 base at V and 7 bases at J, with 9 bases in the middle. Germline assignment: CDR1 KGHDR and CDR2 SFDVKD. The CDR3 is 14 residues long. CDR3 residues: CATSDFTGIGELFF. CDR3 nucleotide sequence: TGTGCCACCAGTGATTTCACAGGGATCGGGGAGCTGTTTTTT.

The V gene is TRBV3-1 (or the pseudogene TRBV3-2), the J gene TRBJ2-1; D call uncertain. From germline, CDR1 is LGHDT and CDR2 YNNKEL (reference sequence). This CDR3 is built from 14 residues. V lost 0 bases, J lost 5 bases, and 8 bases lay in between. In nucleotides, the CDR3 is TGTGCCAGCAGCCAAGAATGGGCGGACAATGAGCAGTTCTTC. Translation: CASSQEWADNEQFF.

In nucleotides, the CDR3 is TGTGCCAGCAGCCCCGACTATATCAATGAGCAGTTCTTC. Translating it yields CASSPDYINEQFF. The chain employs TRBV9 and TRBJ2-1; a weak D match, TRBD2 (5 bases). This CDR3 comprises 13 residues. Germline V CDR1 and CDR2: SGDLS, YYNGEE. V was cut by 4 bases and J by 6 bases, with 11 bases left in between.